This TCR beta chain was identified during a study of OX40 agonist ivuxolimab in advanced cancers. Whole-study context: Of mixed ages from 23 to 79 and averaging roughly 66 years, the group was almost 85% male.

Sequencing used immunoSEQ multiplex PCR; TCRdb keeps in-frame clones, though not all of them. Of around 40,000 clones listed, around 80% are singletons. CDR1 and CDR2 from the germline V gene are MDHEN and SYDVKM. The CDR3 spans 17 residues. The V end lost 8 bases, the J end lost 8 bases, and 28 bases lay between the germline ends. V is TRBV28 and J is TRBJ2-1; possibly TRBD2 for D (6 bases). This sequence originates from an adult with an advanced solid tumor such as melanoma, head and neck, liver or kidney cancer. This sample comprised CD4+ or CD8+ T cells sorted from blood, obtained in a trial of the OX40 agonist ivuxolimab. Here the CDR3 reads CASAGRRGRGSKYEQFF. The CDR3, as DNA: TGTGCCAGCGCTGGCCGAAGAGGGCGGGGATCTAAGTATGAGCAGTTCTTC.